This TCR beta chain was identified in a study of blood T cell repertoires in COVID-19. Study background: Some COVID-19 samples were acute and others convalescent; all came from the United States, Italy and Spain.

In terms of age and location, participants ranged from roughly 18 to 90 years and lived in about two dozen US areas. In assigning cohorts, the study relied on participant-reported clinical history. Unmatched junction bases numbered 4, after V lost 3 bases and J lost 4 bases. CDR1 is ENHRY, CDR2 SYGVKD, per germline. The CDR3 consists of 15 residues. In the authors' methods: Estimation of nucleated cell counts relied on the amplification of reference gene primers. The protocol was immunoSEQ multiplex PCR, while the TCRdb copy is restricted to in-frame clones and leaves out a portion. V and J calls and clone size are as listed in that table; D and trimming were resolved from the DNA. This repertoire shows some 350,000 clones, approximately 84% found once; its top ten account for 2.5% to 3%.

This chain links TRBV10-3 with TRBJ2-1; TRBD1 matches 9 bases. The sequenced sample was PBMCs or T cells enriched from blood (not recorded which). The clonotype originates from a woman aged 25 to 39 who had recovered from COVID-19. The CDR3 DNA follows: TGTGCCATCAGTGAAACGACAGGGGGATACAATGAGCAGTTCTTC. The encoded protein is CAISETTGGYNEQFF.